This entry lists 20 T cell receptor beta chains sequenced from one sample in a study of neurological immune-mediated disorders. TCRdb redid the calling of the 5' RACE reads with MiXCR, one entry per CDR3 protein. The data show roughly 39,000 distinct CDR3 sequences, roughly 6.9% seen once. Specimen: CD4+ T cells from blood. These receptors originate from a man aged 45-60 years in good health.

This clonotype was detected ten times or more. The rearrangement joins TRBV6-6 to TRBJ1-2, with D perhaps matching TRBD1 (6 bases). The CDR3 is made up of 15 amino acids. Between the trimmed V and J ends, which lost 7 bases and 8 bases, there was a span of 23 bases. Germline CDR1 MNHNY, CDR2 SVGAGI (reference sequence). CDR3 amino acids: CASKQGLTVEGGYTF. CDR3 DNA sequence: TGTGCCAGCAAACAGGGACTCACCGTTGAGGGGGGCTACACCTTC.

This clonotype was seen at least ten times. This chain connects TRBV5-1 to TRBJ2-3; 10 bases align to TRBD2. This CDR3 has 16 residues. The V gene's germline CDR1 is SGHRS and CDR2 YFSETQ. The V gene end was trimmed by 4 bases and the J gene end by 0 bases; junction bases not matched to a gene: 5. DNA of the CDR3: TGCGCCAGCAGCCCGAGGACTAGCGGTAGCACAGATACGCAGTATTTT. Protein product: CASSPRTSGSTDTQYF.

Ten or more counts support this clonotype. The genes are TRBV27 and TRBJ2-2; no firm D call. The CDR3 has 14 residues. V was trimmed by 4 bases and J by 4 bases, leaving 10 bases between them. CDR1 is MNHEY and CDR2 is SMNVEV in the germline V gene (reference sequence). CDR3: CASSSPRATGELFF. The CDR3 DNA reads TGTGCCAGCAGTTCCCCTCGGGCCACCGGGGAGCTGTTTTTT.

In its sample, this clonotype was seen many times. The chain links TRBV4-3 to TRBJ2-7, with D maybe TRBD2 (6 bases). The V end was cut by 4 bases, the J end by 0 bases, with 22 bases between. The CDR3 runs to 18 residues. Germline values: CDR1 LGHNA, CDR2 YSLEER. CDR3 sequence: CASSRAIGGTSVSYEQYF. CDR3 coding DNA: TGCGCCAGCAGCCGAGCTATCGGTGGGACTTCAGTCTCCTACGAGCAGTACTTC.

This clonotype was seen at least ten times. This chain links TRBV10-3 with TRBJ2-1, with 8 bases aligning to TRBD2. Germline trimming cut 10 bases from V and 7 bases from J; bases unmatched to any gene: 18. The germline V gene has CDR1 ENHRY and CDR2 SYGVKD. This CDR3 region has 16 residues. CDR3 sequence (DNA): TGTGCCACGGGCGGCCTAGCGGAGTCGGGGGGGAATGAGCAGTTCTTC. This gives the protein CATGGLAESGGNEQFF.

This clonotype was counted many times. The chain joins TRBV6-5 to TRBJ2-1, with 12 bases lining up with TRBD2. V shed 3 bases and J 2 bases; nucleotides not matched to a gene: 2. This CDR3 has 16 amino acids. The germline gives CDR1 MNHEY, CDR2 SVGAGI. The CDR3 bases are TGTGCCAGCAGTTATTGGACTAGCGGGGCCTACAATGAGCAGTTCTTC. Translated: CASSYWTSGAYNEQFF.

This clonotype was seen at least ten times. The chain uses TRBV9 and TRBJ2-2; D remains unclear. Germline V gene lookup returns CDR1 SGDLS and CDR2 YYNGEE. Trimming shortened V by 1 base and J by 1 base, and 8 bases separated the two germline ends. This CDR3 is built from 15 residues. The CDR3 coding sequence is TGTGCCAGCAGCGTAATCGGGCAGAACACCGGGGAGCTGTTTTTT. Protein product: CASSVIGQNTGELFF.

The sample holds many counts of this clonotype. The chain joins TRBV29-1 to TRBJ2-7; 11 bases match TRBD1. The germline V gene encodes CDR1 SQVTM and CDR2 ANQGSEA. J lost 4 bases, V lost 5 bases, and 7 bases had no gene match. This CDR3 is built from 14 residues. As DNA, the CDR3 is TGCAGCGTTAAGGCCGGGACAGGGGGGTACGAGCAGTACTTC. Encoded protein: CSVKAGTGGYEQYF.

In its sample, this clonotype was seen many times. The V call is TRBV5-1, the J call TRBJ2-5; 9 bases are shared with TRBD1. V shed 4 bases, J shed 5 bases, and the junction held 9 bases outside the gene matches. The CDR3 consists of 15 residues. CDR1 SGHRS and CDR2 YFSETQ come from the germline V gene. CDR3 nucleotide sequence: TGCGCCAGCAGCAAAAGATACAGGGGGCAGGAGACCCAGTACTTC. This sequence encodes CASSKRYRGQETQYF.

The J gene is TRBJ2-1, the V gene TRBV15; D unresolved. Per germline, CDR1 LNHNV and CDR2 YYDKDF (reference sequence). V lost 6 bases and J 0 bases, leaving 3 bases between the germline ends. This CDR3 spans 12 amino acids. The CDR3: CATSYSYNEQFF. The CDR3, as DNA: TGTGCCACCAGTTACTCCTACAATGAGCAGTTCTTC. The full variable domain, rest sourced from reference TRBV15 and TRBJ2-1, is DAMVIQNPRYQVTQFGKPVTLSCSQTLNHNVMYWYQQKSSQAPKLLFHYYDKDFNNEADTPDNFQSRRPNTSFCFLDIRSPGLGDTAMYLCATSYSYNEQFFGPGTRLTVL.

This clonotype was seen ten or more times. The chain combines TRBV10-3 with TRBJ2-3; 7 nucleotides agree with TRBD2. The CDR3 is made up of 14 amino acids. J lost 8 bases, V lost 2 bases, and 7 bases had no gene match. Germline values: CDR1 ENHRY, CDR2 SYGVKD. In DNA form, the CDR3 reads TGTGCCATCAGTGAGGGGCTAGCGGAGGCTACGCAGTATTTT. It yields the protein CAISEGLAEATQYF.

This clonotype was detected many times. V gene TRBV5-1 combines with J gene TRBJ2-1; 10 nucleotides line up with TRBD2. The CDR3 runs 15 residues. Looked up from germline, CDR1 is SGHRS and CDR2 is YFSETQ. Losses at the gene ends were 1 base for V and 4 bases for J; bases not matched to a gene: 2. The CDR3 spells CASSLTSGTYNEQFF. CDR3 DNA sequence: TGCGCCAGCAGCTTGACTAGCGGGACTTACAATGAGCAGTTCTTC.

This clonotype was observed at least ten times. The J gene is TRBJ2-7, the V gene TRBV6-2 or TRBV6-3; D call uncertain. The CDR3 covers 12 residues. V gave up 4 bases and J gave up 8 bases, with 12 bases separating them. Germline CDR1 MNHEY, CDR2 SVGEGT. The CDR3 sequence is CASSSNDFKQYF. The CDR3 DNA is TGTGCCAGCAGTTCGAACGATTTCAAGCAGTACTTC.

V and J are TRBV5-1 and TRBJ2-2, with D uncertain. The CDR3 has 11 residues. CDR1 is SGHRS and CDR2 is YFSETQ in the germline V gene. V was trimmed by 6 bases and J by 10 bases, leaving 10 bases between them. The CDR3 DNA is TGCGCCAGCAAAGGGAACGTGGAGCTGTTTTTT. It translates to CASKGNVELFF.

This clonotype was seen repeatedly, ten times or more. The chain couples TRBV5-6 to TRBJ2-7; D is unresolved. The CDR3 covers 17 residues. Trimming cost V 6 bases and J 3 bases, with 25 bases left between them. The germline V gene encodes CDR1 SGHDT and CDR2 YYEEEE. The CDR3 region has the DNA TGTGCCAGCACCCTGGCCTCGCGAACCTACTTTGACTACGAGCAGTACTTC. It encodes CASTLASRTYFDYEQYF.

There are many counts of this clonotype. This chain uses TRBV5-1 with TRBJ1-5; D is uncertain. Germline CDR1 SGHRS, CDR2 YFSETQ. Trimming left V 4 bases short and J 7 bases short, with 12 bases between. There are 13 residues in the CDR3. The CDR3 nucleotides are TGCGCCAGCAGCCCCGAGGTTGGGCAGCCCCAGCATTTT. This encodes CASSPEVGQPQHF.

This clonotype was recorded a few times. V gene TRBV5-4 combines with J gene TRBJ2-1; D perhaps matches TRBD1 (7 bases). V was cut by 4 bases and J by 15 bases, with 20 bases left in between. The germline V gene has CDR1 SGHNT and CDR2 YYREEE (reference sequence). This CDR3 is built from 13 residues. The CDR3 loop reads CASSQGGGYQLFF. For the CDR3, the DNA is TGTGCCAGCAGCCAAGGAGGGGGCTATCAGTTGTTCTTC.

This clonotype was recorded at least ten times. The genes are TRBV24-1 and TRBJ2-1; the D gene is possibly TRBD2 (6 bases). V was clipped by 2 bases and J by 10 bases, with 17 bases between them. Germline V gene data show CDR1 as KGHDR and CDR2 as SFDVKD. CDR3 length: 15 residues. CDR3 protein: CATSDSTVGGLEQFF. CDR3 DNA sequence: TGTGCCACCAGTGATTCTACTGTCGGGGGTTTGGAGCAGTTCTTC.

This clonotype was observed at least ten times. The V gene is TRBV7-6, the J gene TRBJ2-6; D is possibly TRBD1 (6 bases). Trimming pared 5 bases from V and 0 bases from J, leaving 14 bases between. Germline V gene data show CDR1 as SGHVS and CDR2 as FNYEAQ. There are 17 residues in the CDR3. The CDR3 DNA is TGTGCCAGCAGCACACGACAGGCTAGCTCTGGGGCCAACGTCCTGACTTTC. As protein: CASSTRQASSGANVLTF.

The table lists this clonotype with many counts. This sequence joins TRBV27 and TRBJ2-1; 9 bases are shared with TRBD1. CDR1 MNHEY and CDR2 SMNVEV come from the germline V gene (reference sequence). The CDR3 contains 15 residues. Unmatched junction bases numbered 15, after V lost 8 bases and J lost 10 bases. The CDR3 protein is CASQPRGQGSREQFF. CDR3 nucleotides: TGTGCCAGCCAGCCTCGTGGACAGGGGTCGAGGGAGCAGTTCTTC.